This T cell receptor beta chain came from a study of blood T cell repertoires in COVID-19. This clone was counted between two and nine times. Losses at the gene ends were 1 base for V and 5 bases for J; bases not matched to a gene: 7. From germline, CDR1 is GTSNPN and CDR2 SVGIG (reference sequence). The CDR3 covers 15 residues. The protocol was immunoSEQ multiplex PCR, while the TCRdb copy is restricted to in-frame clones and leaves out a portion. The sample has some 80,000 clones, around 79% seen once. The chain couples TRBV30 to TRBJ1-1; 10 bases align to TRBD1. Sequencing was carried out using peripheral blood. This receptor was taken from a woman of 80 years or more with active or convalescent COVID-19. The CDR3 spells CAWSGQGAVRTEAFF. The CDR3, as DNA: TGTGCCTGGAGTGGACAGGGGGCTGTGCGGACTGAAGCTTTCTTT.